Included here is one T cell receptor beta chain sequence, with context. Its antigen has not been determined. Base qualities are not provided; no much larger clone lies one nucleotide away. In light of the paper, this sample's time point label describes: baseline before first vaccination. This specimen's treatment or condition label, per the study, means: meningococcal conjugate vaccine given as trial control. Samples from vaccinated people were obtained from the UK trials COV001 and COV002, which included a single-blind randomized controlled phase 2/3 trial of AZD1222 (ChAdOx1 nCoV-19) in healthy adults. Trial participant PBMC samples were collected at day 0 and day 28 after the second dose for TCRbeta chain sequencing. The source of the sample is a study of T cell responses to AZD1222 COVID-19 vaccine (dated by TCRdb to 2020 to 2023). Study-level background: TCR sequencing was performed for some 250 trial participants, of whom about 210 were given two doses of AZD1222 and around 26 were given two doses of MenACWY control vaccine. Trial participants were enrolled into age subgroups of 18-55, 56-69 and 70-plus years, which contained 148, 28 and 57 TCR-sequenced participants, respectively. Broad study findings and their caveats: Most participants were white British and females outnumbered males, and the authors suggested that clonal diversity may have been underestimated. The 56-69-year group was small, and its depth increase did not reach significance, likely because of low power. Reportedly, almost half of the unique spike-specific TCRs recognized epitopes lying outside the regions that are mutated in the B.1.351 and B.1.1.7 variants. Conclusions about previously exposed vaccinees were limited because only a handful of AZD1222 recipients were SARS-CoV-2 seropositive at baseline. Vaccine-associated CD4 TCRs spanned the whole spike protein, with dominant responses in regions 160-218 and 743-854. After two AZD1222 doses, both the breadth and the depth of spike-specific TCRs were significantly higher than at day 0 and than in MenACWY recipients. No day 14 peak-response samples were available, so repertoires were characterized only after the peak T cell response.

Including the terminal cysteine and phenylalanine, the CDR3 comprises 13 residues. Only the CDR3 region is kept as DNA, spanning 39 bases read in frame from base 1. The junction shows trimming of 3 bases on V and 7 bases on J, plus 7 bases between the germline ends. The CDR3 regions of human TCRbeta chains were analyzed by immunosequencing. Regarding the original processing steps: Repertoire TCRs were checked for matches against a reference library of SARS-CoV-2-specific TCRs that had been generated using the MIRA antigen-specificity platform. Breadth was defined as the fraction of unique TCRs that were SARS-CoV-2-associated, and depth was defined as the fraction of total T cells that were SARS-CoV-2-associated. Each spike-specific TCR was assigned to its reactive spike region and to a CD4 or CD8 class using the MIRA data. Log10-transformed breadth and depth values were compared by one-way ANOVA with Sidak's multiple comparisons tests. TCRdb retrieved this table from immuneACCESS and kept in-frame rearrangements only. Not all clones are present; in checked studies, unresolved V genes account for under half, and no reason is known for the remainder. V, J and clone size reflect that table, while D and trimming were determined from the DNA. The sample table shows 200,000 or so clones, and approximately 87% are seen once. The ten largest clones take up 2.7% of the sample.

This chain joins TRBV12-3 or TRBV12-4 to TRBJ1-6; possibly the D gene is TRBD1, per 6 matching bases. The sample was peripheral blood, taken on day 0 of MenACWY control vaccination. The receptor comes from an adult in good health. The sequence in DNA is TGTGCCAGCAGTTTGGACAGAAATTCACCCCTCCACTTT. It translates to CASSLDRNSPLHF.